This TCR beta chain emerged from a study of blood T cell repertoires in COVID-19. Study at large: Acute and convalescent COVID-19 samples came from the United States, Italy and Spain.

Germline CDR1 reads ENHRY; CDR2 reads SYGVKD. This CDR3 spans 13 amino acids. On this clone itself: Sequence at one end of the junction differs from germline and may be a read error.

Sequencing used immunoSEQ multiplex PCR; TCRdb keeps in-frame clones, though not all of them. The repertoire holds some 180,000 clones, with 75% to 85% as singletons. The sequencing sample was made of peripheral blood. This chain links TRBV10-3 with TRBJ2-3; 7 bases match TRBD2. The sequence came from a woman between 35 and 50 years old with COVID-19, enrolled during active disease. Written as DNA, the CDR3 is TGTGCCAGCAGTACTAGCGCAGCAGATACGCAGTATTTT. Encoded protein: CASSTSAADTQYF.